A single sample is the source of the 11 T cell receptor beta chains below, sequenced in a study of blood T cells in healthy people across ages. Together with a sample-barcoded 5' primer, a J-beta primer mix was included in a second PCR lasting roughly 6 to 12 cycles. Each CDR3 protein gets one entry after TCRdb re-called the 5' RACE reads with MiXCR. The repertoire includes 1.5 million to 2 million distinct CDR3 sequences, just under 50% of them detected once, and 2% to 2.5% sits in the top ten. The sequencing input was blood. Source of these receptors: a woman between 35 and 50 years old in good health.

This clonotype was observed a handful of times. This chain connects TRBV11-2 to TRBJ2-3; 11 nucleotides line up with TRBD2. After removal of 5 bases from V and 0 bases from J, the junction contained 4 bases not matched to a gene. Germline CDR1 SGHAT, CDR2 FQNNGV. The CDR3 covers 16 residues. CDR3 sequence: CASSKTSGVSTDTQYF. The DNA of the CDR3 is TGTGCCAGCAGCAAGACTAGCGGGGTTAGCACAGATACGCAGTATTTT. The full variable domain, with the rest looked up from reference TRBV11-2 and TRBJ2-3, is EAGVAQSPRYKIIEKRQSVAFWCNPISGHATLYWYQQILGQGPKLLIQFQNNGVVDDSQLPKDRFSAERLKGVDSTLKIQPAKLEDSAVYLCASSKTSGVSTDTQYFGPGTRLTVL.

In its sample, this clonotype was seen a few times. The chain carries TRBV4-2 and TRBJ1-4, with a weak D call TRBD1 (6 bases). CDR3 length equals 14 residues. CDR1 is LGHNA, CDR2 YNFKEQ, per germline. V lost 1 base, J lost 4 bases, and 7 bases lay in between. The CDR3 protein is CASSQAQGNEKLFF. As DNA, the CDR3 is TGTGCCAGCAGCCAAGCACAGGGTAATGAAAAACTGTTTTTT.

This clonotype turned up a few times. This chain uses TRBV20-1 with TRBJ2-5; 10 bases are shared with TRBD1. This CDR3 has 14 residues. The V and J ends lost 5 bases and 5 bases, in that order; junction bases with no gene match: 8. CDR1 is DFQATT and CDR2 is SNEGSKA in the germline V gene (reference sequence). The CDR3 DNA reads as TGCAGTGCTGAGGCGGGACAGGGGCTGGAGACCCAGTACTTC. It is translated as CSAEAGQGLETQYF.

This clonotype was picked up one time. This chain uses TRBV28 with TRBJ2-6, with D uncertain. Germline loops: CDR1 MDHEN, CDR2 SYDVKM. The CDR3 spans 18 residues. Trimming shortened V by 2 bases and J by 2 bases, and 16 bases separated the two germline ends. The CDR3 sequence is CASSLGNLMGTGANVLTF. The CDR3 DNA follows: TGTGCCAGCAGTTTAGGCAACCTCATGGGGACTGGGGCCAACGTCCTGACTTTC.

The chain has TRBV5-1 and TRBJ1-2; D possibly corresponds to TRBD1 (5 bases). Trimming took 6 bases from V and 8 from J, leaving 17 bases between them. This CDR3 region has 13 residues. CDR1 is SGHRS, CDR2 YFSETQ, per germline. The CDR3 reads CASNSGSGRGYTF. As DNA, the CDR3 is TGCGCCAGCAATTCAGGGTCTGGACGGGGCTACACCTTC. Filled out from reference TRBV5-1 and TRBJ1-2, the complete variable domain reads KAGVTQTPRYLIKTRGQQVTLSCSPISGHRSVSWYQQTPGQGLQFLFEYFSETQRNKGNFPGRFSGRQFSNSRSEMNVSTLELGDSALYLCASNSGSGRGYTFGSGTRLTVV.

The V gene is TRBV20-1, the J gene TRBJ2-1; 12 bases match TRBD2. The CDR3 sequence is 17 residues long. J was trimmed by 2 bases and V by 2 bases; bases with no gene match: 7. Germline V CDR1 and CDR2: DFQATT, SNEGSKA (reference sequence). This chain's CDR3 is CSARRLAGGPAYNEQFF. The DNA of the CDR3 is TGCAGTGCTAGACGTCTAGCGGGGGGGCCGGCCTACAATGAGCAGTTCTTC.

The V and J genes are TRBV6-2 or TRBV6-3 and TRBJ1-2, with D uncertain. Per the germline V gene, CDR1 is MNHEY and CDR2 is SVGEGT. The V end lost 4 bases, the J end lost 4 bases, and 10 bases lay between the germline ends. The CDR3 has 13 amino acids. CDR3 coding DNA: TGTGCCAGCAGTTGGAAGAGTTCCTATGGCTACACCTTC. Protein sequence: CASSWKSSYGYTF.

This rearrangement joins TRBV20-1 to TRBJ1-5; 9 positions match TRBD1. In germline, CDR1 is DFQATT, CDR2 SNEGSKA (reference sequence). V was clipped by 6 bases and J by 6 bases; unmatched bases: 9. The CDR3 runs to 14 residues. The CDR3 protein is CSAYRDRVSQPQHF. The CDR3, as DNA: TGCAGTGCATATAGGGACAGGGTTAGTCAGCCCCAGCATTTT.

V and J are TRBV15 and TRBJ2-3; 7 bases are shared with TRBD2. V was clipped by 0 bases and J by 6 bases; unmatched bases: 3. The CDR3 spans 14 residues. CDR1 and CDR2 from the germline V gene are LNHNV and YYDKDF (reference sequence). For the CDR3, the DNA is TGTGCCACCAGCAGAGAGGGGGGAGGGGATACGCAGTATTTT. Its protein is CATSREGGGDTQYF.

This clonotype was recorded a few times. The chain links TRBV6-5 to TRBJ1-2; D remains unclear. This CDR3 is built from 11 residues. Trimming removed 7 bases at V and 6 bases at J, with 9 bases between. Per the germline V gene, CDR1 is MNHEY and CDR2 is SVGAGI. DNA of the CDR3: TGTGCCAGCAAGGCGCTAAATGGCTACACCTTC. It is translated as CASKALNGYTF.

The chain combines TRBV11-2 with TRBJ2-7; TRBD2 agrees at 9 bases. CDR3 size: 17 residues. Trimming took 5 bases from V and 3 from J; bases not matched to a gene: 14. Germline V gene sequence: CDR1 SGHAT, CDR2 FQNNGV. CDR3 loop: CASSHGSDLAGFYEQYF. Here the CDR3 DNA reads TGTGCCAGCAGCCACGGGTCGGACCTAGCGGGGTTCTACGAGCAGTACTTC. The whole variable domain, filled in from reference TRBV11-2 and TRBJ2-7, reads EAGVAQSPRYKIIEKRQSVAFWCNPISGHATLYWYQQILGQGPKLLIQFQNNGVVDDSQLPKDRFSAERLKGVDSTLKIQPAKLEDSAVYLCASSHGSDLAGFYEQYFGPGTRLTVT.